The 11 T cell receptor beta chains reported below all come from one sample, sequenced in a study of T cell changes during pregnancy in multiple sclerosis. Some clones are missing from TCRdb's copy, which holds only in-frame ones; the method was immunoSEQ multiplex PCR. The sample comprises over 90,000 clones, around 93% of which are singletons, and roughly 0.91% rests with the top ten. This sample comprised peripheral blood, obtained before pregnancy. Source of these receptors: a female donor with multiple sclerosis, enrolled in a pregnancy study.

V gene TRBV15 combines with J gene TRBJ1-2; no clear D gene. CDR1 LNHNV and CDR2 YYDKDF come from the germline V gene (reference sequence). The CDR3 contains 13 residues. Trimming took 1 base from V and 3 from J, leaving 6 bases between them. CDR3: CATSRGPDYGYTF. Written as DNA, the CDR3 is TGTGCCACCAGCAGAGGCCCGGACTATGGCTACACCTTC. Together with reference TRBV15 and TRBJ1-2, the CDR3 gives the full variable domain: DAMVIQNPRYQVTQFGKPVTLSCSQTLNHNVMYWYQQKSSQAPKLLFHYYDKDFNNEADTPDNFQSRRPNTSFCFLDIRSPGLGDTAMYLCATSRGPDYGYTFGSGTRLTVV.

The V gene is TRBV11-3, the J gene TRBJ2-3; D is possibly TRBD2 (6 bases). This CDR3 has 15 residues. Germline V gene sequence: CDR1 SGHNT, CDR2 YENEEA. Trimming shortened V by 5 bases and J by 2 bases, and 14 bases separated the two germline ends. The CDR3 bases are TGTGCCAGCAGCCCTGGGTGGCGGGACACAGATACGCAGTATTTT. Translated, it gives CASSPGWRDTDTQYF.

The chain combines TRBV7-9 with TRBJ2-7; D is possibly TRBD2 (7 bases). Trimming cost V 2 bases and J 4 bases, with 15 bases left between them. The CDR3 loop spans 15 amino acids. Germline CDR1 and CDR2: SEHNR and FQNEAQ (reference sequence). CDR3: CASSLYGEGGYEQYF. The CDR3 DNA sequence: TGTGCCAGCAGCTTATATGGCGAGGGGGGGTACGAGCAGTACTTC.

The rearrangement joins TRBV2 to TRBJ1-2; D may be TRBD1 (6 bases). Germline CDR1 is SNHLY and CDR2 is FYNNEI. The CDR3 runs to 15 residues. V lost 5 bases and J 4 bases, leaving 17 bases between the germline ends. CDR3 in amino acids: CASSLGGGGTYGYTF. The DNA of the CDR3 is TGTGCCAGCAGTCTAGGGGGGGGCGGAACCTATGGCTACACCTTC. Full variable domain (missing parts from reference TRBV2 and TRBJ1-2): EPEVTQTPSHQVTQMGQEVILRCVPISNHLYFYWYRQILGQKVEFLVSFYNNEISEKSEIFDDQFSVERPDGSNFTLKIRSTKLEDSAMYFCASSLGGGGTYGYTFGSGTRLTVV.

The chain links TRBV6-5 to TRBJ1-1; TRBD1 might be the D (5 bases). The V end lost 6 bases, the J end lost 1 base, and 9 bases lay between the germline ends. This CDR3 has 13 residues. Germline V CDR1 and CDR2: MNHEY, SVGAGI. DNA for the CDR3: TGTGCCAGCAGGGACACAGAGAACACTGAAGCTTTCTTT. It is translated as CASRDTENTEAFF.

In this sample, this clone turned up once. The rearrangement joins TRBV5-4 to TRBJ1-1, with TRBD1 matching over 8 bases. Unmatched junction bases numbered 8, after V lost 2 bases and J lost 2 bases. CDR1 is SGHNT, CDR2 YYREEE, per germline (reference sequence). The CDR3 covers 16 residues. The CDR3 loop reads CASSFGQGTTNTEAFF. CDR3 bases: TGTGCCAGCAGCTTTGGACAGGGCACAACAAACACTGAAGCTTTCTTT.

The chain joins TRBV6-4 to TRBJ2-3; weak D call: TRBD1 (6 bases). V lost 0 bases to trimming and J lost 0 bases, with 7 bases between them. The CDR3 sequence is 15 residues long. Germline V gives CDR1 MRHNA, CDR2 SNTAGT. For the CDR3, the DNA is TGTGCCAGCAGTGACTCAGGGGGAAGCACAGATACGCAGTATTTT. Translating gives CASSDSGGSTDTQYF.

The genes are TRBV29-1 and TRBJ2-3; 7 bases map to TRBD2. Germline assignment: CDR1 SQVTM and CDR2 ANQGSEA. The CDR3 has 9 amino acids. The ends lost 6 bases at V and 14 bases at J; junction bases unmatched: 5. For the CDR3, the DNA is TGCAGCGTCGGGCGGGAGCCGTATTTT. Amino acid sequence: CSVGREPYF.

V usage is TRBV5-5 and J usage is TRBJ2-2, with 9 positions matching TRBD1. CDR3 length: 16 amino acids. The V gene's germline CDR1 is SGHKS and CDR2 YYEKEE (reference sequence). V lost 4 bases, J lost 3 bases, and 7 bases stayed unmatched. The CDR3, as DNA: TGTGCCAGCAGCGGCCCCCGGGACAGGGACACCGGGGAGCTGTTTTTT. Protein sequence: CASSGPRDRDTGELFF.

V gene TRBV29-1 combines with J gene TRBJ2-5; weak D call: TRBD2 (7 bases). The V and J ends lost 7 bases and 5 bases respectively, with 14 bases between them. This CDR3 is 12 amino acids long. Germline V gene sequence: CDR1 SQVTM, CDR2 ANQGSEA. For the CDR3, the DNA is TGCAGCGCCCGGGGAGGGGGGGAGACCCAGTACTTC. Protein sequence: CSARGGGETQYF.

The sample holds a few counts of this clone. The V gene is TRBV7-3, the J gene TRBJ1-1; D ambiguous. The CDR3 has 14 amino acids. CDR1 and CDR2 from the germline V gene are SGHTA and FQGTGA. The ends were cut back, 5 bases at V and 1 base at J, with 11 bases in the middle. This CDR3 is CASSPLGGNTEAFF. CDR3 nucleotide sequence: TGTGCCAGCAGCCCCCTCGGAGGGAACACTGAAGCTTTCTTT. Using reference TRBV7-3 and TRBJ1-1 for the parts outside the CDR3, the full variable domain is GAGVSQTPSNKVTEKGKYVELRCDPISGHTALYWYRQSLGQGPEFLIYFQGTGAADDSGLPNDRFFAVRPEGSVSTLKIQRTERGDSAVYLCASSPLGGNTEAFFGQGTRLTVV.